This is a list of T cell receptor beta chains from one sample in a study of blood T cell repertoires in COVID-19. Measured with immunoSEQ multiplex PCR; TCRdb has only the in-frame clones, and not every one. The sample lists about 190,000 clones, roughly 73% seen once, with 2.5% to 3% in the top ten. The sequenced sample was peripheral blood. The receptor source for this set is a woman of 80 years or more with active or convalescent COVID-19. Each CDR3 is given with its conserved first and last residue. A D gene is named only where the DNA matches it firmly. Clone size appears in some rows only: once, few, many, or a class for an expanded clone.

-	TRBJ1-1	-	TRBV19	TGTGCCAGTAGTCCTCAGGGCATTGAAGCTTTCTTT	CASSPQGIEAFF
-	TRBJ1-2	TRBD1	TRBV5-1	TGCGCCAGCAGCAACGGACAGGGTGATCTCGGCTACACCTTC	CASSNGQGDLGYTF
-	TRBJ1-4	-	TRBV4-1	TGCGCCAGCAGCCCCCCCAGGGCTGGATCAACTAATGAAAAACTGTTTTTT	CASSPPRAGSTNEKLFF
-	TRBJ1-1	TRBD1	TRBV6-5	TGTGCCAGCAACCGACAGGGTCTGAACACTGAAGCTTTCTTT	CASNRQGLNTEAFF
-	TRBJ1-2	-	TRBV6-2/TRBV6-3	TGTGCCAGCAGTTACTCGATTTTGTCAGGGGGCTACACCTTC	CASSYSILSGGYTF
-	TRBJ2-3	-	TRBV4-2	TGTGCCAGCAGCCAAGATTCTGGGGCCTCGGCGTATTTT	CASSQDSGASAYF
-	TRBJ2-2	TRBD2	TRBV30	TGTGCCTGGGTACAACGGGGGGGTACCGGGGAGCTGTTTTTT	CAWVQRGGTGELFF
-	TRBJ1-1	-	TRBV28	TGTGCCAGCAGTGAGCTGAACACTGAAGCTTTCTTT	CASSELNTEAFF
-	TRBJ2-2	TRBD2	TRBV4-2	TGTGCCAGCAGCCAAGCAACGGGGGGGCAGGGATGGACCGGGGAGCTGTTTTTT	CASSQATGGQGWTGELFF
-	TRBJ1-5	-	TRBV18	TGTGCCAGCTCGGGGGGGGGAGATCAGCCCCAGCATTTT	CASSGGGDQPQHF
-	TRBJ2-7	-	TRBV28	TGTGCCAGCAGTTCATCCGGGGACGAGCAGTACTTC	CASSSSGDEQYF
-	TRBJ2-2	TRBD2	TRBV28	TGTGCCAGCAGTCCGTCGGGGGGAGGCGGGGAGCTGTTTTTT	CASSPSGGGGELFF
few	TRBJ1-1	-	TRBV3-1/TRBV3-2	TGTGCCAGCAGAGCGGGGGGACACTCGAACACTGAAGCTTTCTTT	CASRAGGHSNTEAFF
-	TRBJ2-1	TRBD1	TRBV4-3	TGCGCCAGCAGCCAAGATGAACAGGGGGAGGTTGAGCAGTTCTTC	CASSQDEQGEVEQFF
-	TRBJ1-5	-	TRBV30	TGTGCCTGGAGTGGGTCAGGAGGGCAGCCCCAGCATTTT	CAWSGSGGQPQHF
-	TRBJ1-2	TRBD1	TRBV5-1	TGCGCCAGCAGCAGGACAGGGAATGGCTACACCTTC	CASSRTGNGYTF
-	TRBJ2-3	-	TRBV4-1	TGCGCCAGCAGCCAAGATTATGTTGCGGGGTTCCCAGATACGCAGTATTTT	CASSQDYVAGFPDTQYF
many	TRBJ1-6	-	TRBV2	TGTGCCAGCAGTGGGGCCAATTCACCCCTCCACTTT	CASSGANSPLHF
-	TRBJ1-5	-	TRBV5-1	TGCGCCAGCAGCTTCCGAGGGGGAAGCAATCAGCCCCAGCATTTT	CASSFRGGSNQPQHF
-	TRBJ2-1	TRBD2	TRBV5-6	TGTGCCAGCGCTTGGGGGGGTTATGAGCAGTTCTTC	CASAWGGYEQFF
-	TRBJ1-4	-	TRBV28	TGTGCCAGCAGTTTTGTGGAGGAAAAACTGTTTTTT	CASSFVEEKLFF
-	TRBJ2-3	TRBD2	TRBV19	TGTGCCAGTAGTATCACTAGCGGCCTCACAGATACGCAGTATTTT	CASSITSGLTDTQYF
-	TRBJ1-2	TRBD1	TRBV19	TGTGCCAGTAGTAGCGGGACAGGGGGCACTTATGGCTACACCTTC	CASSSGTGGTYGYTF
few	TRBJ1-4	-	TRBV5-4	TGTGCCAGCAGATCCGGGGAAACAACTAATGAAAAACTGTTTTTT	CASRSGETTNEKLFF